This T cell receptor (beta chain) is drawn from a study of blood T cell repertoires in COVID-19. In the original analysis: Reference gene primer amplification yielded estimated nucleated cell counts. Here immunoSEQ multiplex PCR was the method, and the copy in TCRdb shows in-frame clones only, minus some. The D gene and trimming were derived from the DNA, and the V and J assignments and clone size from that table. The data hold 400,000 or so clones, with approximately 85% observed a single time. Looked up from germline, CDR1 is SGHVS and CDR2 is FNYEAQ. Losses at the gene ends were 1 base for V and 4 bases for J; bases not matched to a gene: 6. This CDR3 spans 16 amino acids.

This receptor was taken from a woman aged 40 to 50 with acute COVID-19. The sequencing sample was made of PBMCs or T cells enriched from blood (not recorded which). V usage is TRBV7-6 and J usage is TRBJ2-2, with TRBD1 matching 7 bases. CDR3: CASSLGQTGPTGELFF. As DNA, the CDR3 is TGTGCCAGCAGCTTAGGTCAGACAGGGCCCACCGGGGAGCTGTTTTTT.